This TCR beta chain stems from a study of blood T cell repertoires in COVID-19. Overall study context: From the United States, Italy and Spain came samples of acute and convalescent COVID-19. T cells, B-cell-depleted T cells, or PBMCs supplied cDNA or gDNA.

Here immunoSEQ multiplex PCR was the method, and the copy in TCRdb shows in-frame clones only, minus some. Of about 33,000 clones in the sample, around 84% were seen once. The V end was cut by 4 bases, the J end by 4 bases, with 7 bases between. This CDR3 contains 13 residues. CDR1 and CDR2 from the germline V gene are LGHDT and YNNKEL (reference sequence). The specimen sequenced was peripheral blood. The rearrangement links TRBV3-1 (or the pseudogene TRBV3-2) to TRBJ2-2; the D is unclear. The receptor comes from a man in his 70s with acute or convalescent COVID-19. The CDR3 spells CASSLGVTGELFF. In DNA form, the CDR3 reads TGTGCCAGCAGCCTCGGTGTCACCGGGGAGCTGTTTTTT.